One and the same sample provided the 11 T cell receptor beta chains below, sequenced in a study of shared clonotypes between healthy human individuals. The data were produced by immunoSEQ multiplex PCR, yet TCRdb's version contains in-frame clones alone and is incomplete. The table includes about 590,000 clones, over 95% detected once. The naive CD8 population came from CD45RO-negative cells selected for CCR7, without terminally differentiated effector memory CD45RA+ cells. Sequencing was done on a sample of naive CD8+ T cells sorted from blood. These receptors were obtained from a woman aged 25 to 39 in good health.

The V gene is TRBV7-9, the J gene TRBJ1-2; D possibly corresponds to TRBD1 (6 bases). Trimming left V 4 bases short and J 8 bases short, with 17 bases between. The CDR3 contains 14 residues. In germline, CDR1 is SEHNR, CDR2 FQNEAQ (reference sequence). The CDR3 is CASSSQGRMDGYTF. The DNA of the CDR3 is TGTGCCAGCAGCTCACAGGGTCGGATGGACGGCTACACCTTC.

CDR3 DNA sequence: TGTGCCAGCAGCATGACAGGGGATGGGGCCAAAAACATTCAGTACTTC. Amino acid sequence: CASSMTGDGAKNIQYF. The chain recombines TRBV7-9 with TRBJ2-4; 8 bases align to TRBD1. Germline CDR1 SEHNR, CDR2 FQNEAQ (reference sequence). This CDR3 contains 16 residues. Trimming removed 5 bases from V and 1 base from J; junction bases left unmatched: 7.

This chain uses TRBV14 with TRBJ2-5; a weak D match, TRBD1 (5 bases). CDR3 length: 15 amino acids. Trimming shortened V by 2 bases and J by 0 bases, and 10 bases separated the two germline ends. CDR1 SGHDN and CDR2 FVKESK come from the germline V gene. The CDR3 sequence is CASSQLKTDQETQYF. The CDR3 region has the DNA TGTGCCAGCAGCCAACTAAAGACAGACCAAGAGACCCAGTACTTC.

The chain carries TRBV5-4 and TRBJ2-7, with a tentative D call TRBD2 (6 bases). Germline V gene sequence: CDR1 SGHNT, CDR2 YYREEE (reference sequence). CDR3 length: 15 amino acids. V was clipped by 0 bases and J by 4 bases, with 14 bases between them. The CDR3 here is CASSLGGDGRYEQYF. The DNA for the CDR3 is TGTGCCAGCAGCTTGGGGGGGGATGGGAGATACGAGCAGTACTTC.

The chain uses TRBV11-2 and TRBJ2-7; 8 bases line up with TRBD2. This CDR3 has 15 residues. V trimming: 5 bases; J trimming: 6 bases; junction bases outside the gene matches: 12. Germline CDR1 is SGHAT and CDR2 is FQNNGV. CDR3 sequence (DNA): TGTGCCAGCAGCCCCCAGCCGGGACTAGTTCCCGAGCAGTACTTC. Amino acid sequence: CASSPQPGLVPEQYF.

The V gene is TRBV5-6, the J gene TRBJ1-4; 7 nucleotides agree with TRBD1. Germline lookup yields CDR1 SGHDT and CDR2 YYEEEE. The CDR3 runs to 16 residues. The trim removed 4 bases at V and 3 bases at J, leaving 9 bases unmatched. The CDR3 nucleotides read TGTGCCAGCAGCATGGGAGGGGGCGCACCTAATGAAAAACTGTTTTTT. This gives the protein CASSMGGGAPNEKLFF.

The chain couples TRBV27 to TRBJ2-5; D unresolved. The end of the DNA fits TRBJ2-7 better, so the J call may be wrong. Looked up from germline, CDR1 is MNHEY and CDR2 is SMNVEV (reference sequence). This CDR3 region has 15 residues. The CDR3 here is CASSPRPQMVDEQYF. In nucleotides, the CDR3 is TGTGCCAGCAGTCCCCGGCCCCAAATGGTCGACGAGCAGTACTTC.

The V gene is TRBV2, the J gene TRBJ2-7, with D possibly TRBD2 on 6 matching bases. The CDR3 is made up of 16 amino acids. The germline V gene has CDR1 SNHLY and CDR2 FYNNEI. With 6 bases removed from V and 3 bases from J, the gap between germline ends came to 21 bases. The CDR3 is CASSSWGVGDHYEQYF. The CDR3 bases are TGTGCCAGCAGCAGCTGGGGGGTCGGGGACCACTACGAGCAGTACTTC.

CDR3 nucleotides: TGTGCCAGCAGCTACATGACGGGGCAGACGAACACTGAAGCTTTCTTT. This translates into CASSYMTGQTNTEAFF. The gene calls are TRBV28 and TRBJ1-1; tentative D call: TRBD1 (5 bases). Germline V lookup: CDR1 MDHEN, CDR2 SYDVKM. The V gene lost 6 bases and the J gene lost 1 base, with 18 bases spanning the gap. The CDR3 loop spans 16 amino acids.

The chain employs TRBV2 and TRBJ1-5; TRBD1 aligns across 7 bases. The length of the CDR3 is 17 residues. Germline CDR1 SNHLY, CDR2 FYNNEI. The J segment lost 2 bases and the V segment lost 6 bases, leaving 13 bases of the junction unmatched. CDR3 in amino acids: CASRTTTGTPRNQPQHF. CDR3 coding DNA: TGTGCCAGCAGGACCACGACAGGGACTCCTCGCAATCAGCCCCAGCATTTT.

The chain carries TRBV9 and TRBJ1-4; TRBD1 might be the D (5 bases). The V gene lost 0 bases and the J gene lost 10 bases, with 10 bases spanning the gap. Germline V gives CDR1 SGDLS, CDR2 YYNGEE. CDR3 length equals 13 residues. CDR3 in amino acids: CASSVDGGAKLFF. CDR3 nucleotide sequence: TGTGCCAGCAGCGTAGATGGGGGTGCAAAACTGTTTTTT.